The source of this T cell receptor beta chain is a study of beta chain features in type 1 diabetes. The entirety of the isolated RNA underwent reverse transcription, so expressed TCRB transcripts were sequenced. Naive, central memory and regulatory T cell samples averaged about 3.57 million immunoSEQ reads each. This table comes from immunoSEQ multiplex PCR, and its TCRdb copy is limited to in-frame clones, with some not included. The sample carries around 300,000 clones, approximately 11% recorded once. The CDR3 is made up of 14 amino acids. The germline V gene encodes CDR1 GTSNPN and CDR2 SVGIG (reference sequence). V was clipped by 2 bases and J by 4 bases; unmatched bases: 8. This clone has a handful of counts. Its antigen is as yet unknown. Whole-study findings and limits: The VDJ junctions of type 1 diabetes patients carried fewer insertions and more deletions. The cDNA sequencing approach could over-represent high-TCR-expressing cells. Within the patient group, naive, central memory and Treg TCRB repertoires appeared more similar to each other than within healthy donors.

The chain uses TRBV30 and TRBJ2-7, with TRBD2 matching over 7 bases. Source material: naive CD4+ T cells from blood. This TCR derives from a woman in her 30s in good health. The CDR3 protein is CAWSRGLSHYEQYF. Written as DNA, the CDR3 is TGTGCCTGGAGTAGGGGACTAAGCCATTACGAGCAGTACTTC.